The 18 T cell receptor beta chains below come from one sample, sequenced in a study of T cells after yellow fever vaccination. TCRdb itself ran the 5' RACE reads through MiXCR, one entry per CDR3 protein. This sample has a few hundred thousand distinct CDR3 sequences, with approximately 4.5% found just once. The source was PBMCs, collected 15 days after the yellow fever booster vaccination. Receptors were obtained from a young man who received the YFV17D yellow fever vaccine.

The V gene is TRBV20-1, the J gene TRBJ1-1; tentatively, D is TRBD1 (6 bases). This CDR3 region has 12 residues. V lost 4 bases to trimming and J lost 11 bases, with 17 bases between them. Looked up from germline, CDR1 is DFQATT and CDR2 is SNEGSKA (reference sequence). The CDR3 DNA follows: TGCAGTGCTACCAGGGGCGCCTCCCCCGCTTTCTTT. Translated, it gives CSATRGASPAFF.

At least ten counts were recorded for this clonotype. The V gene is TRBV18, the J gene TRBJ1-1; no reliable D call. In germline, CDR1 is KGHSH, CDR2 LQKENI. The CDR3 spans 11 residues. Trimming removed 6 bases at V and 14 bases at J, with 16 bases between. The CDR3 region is CASSERVASFF. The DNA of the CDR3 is TGTGCCAGCTCCGAGAGGGTGGCATCCTTCTTT.

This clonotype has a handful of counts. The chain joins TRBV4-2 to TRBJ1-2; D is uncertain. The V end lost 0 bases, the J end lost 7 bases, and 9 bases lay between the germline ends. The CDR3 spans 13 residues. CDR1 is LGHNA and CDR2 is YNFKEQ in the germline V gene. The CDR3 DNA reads TGTGCCAGCAGCCAAGATCCGGGTTCTGGCTACACCTTC. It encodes CASSQDPGSGYTF.

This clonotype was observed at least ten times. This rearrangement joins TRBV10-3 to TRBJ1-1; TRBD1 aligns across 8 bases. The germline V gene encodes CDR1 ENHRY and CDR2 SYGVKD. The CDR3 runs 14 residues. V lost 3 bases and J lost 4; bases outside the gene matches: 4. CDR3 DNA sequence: TGTGCCATCAGTGATACAGGGGGTGGCACTGAAGCTTTCTTT. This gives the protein CAISDTGGGTEAFF.

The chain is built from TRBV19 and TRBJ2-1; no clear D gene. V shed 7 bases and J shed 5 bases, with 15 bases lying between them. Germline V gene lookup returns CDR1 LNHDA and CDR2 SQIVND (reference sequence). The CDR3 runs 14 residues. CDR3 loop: CASTPRWTNNEQFF. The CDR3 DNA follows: TGTGCCAGTACTCCCCGATGGACCAACAATGAGCAGTTCTTC.

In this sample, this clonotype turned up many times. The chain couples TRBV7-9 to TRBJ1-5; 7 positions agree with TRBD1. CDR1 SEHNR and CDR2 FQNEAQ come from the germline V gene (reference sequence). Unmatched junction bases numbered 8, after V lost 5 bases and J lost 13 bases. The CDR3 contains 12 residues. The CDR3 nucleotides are TGTGCCAGCAGCCAGGGGGACCGCCGTCAGCATTTT. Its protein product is CASSQGDRRQHF. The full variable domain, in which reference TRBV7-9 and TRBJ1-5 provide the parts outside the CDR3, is DTGVSQNPRHKITKRGQNVTFRCDPISEHNRLYWYRQTLGQGPEFLTYFQNEAQLEKSRLLSDRFSAERPKGSFSTLEIQRTEQGDSAMYLCASSQGDRRQHFGDGTRLSIL.

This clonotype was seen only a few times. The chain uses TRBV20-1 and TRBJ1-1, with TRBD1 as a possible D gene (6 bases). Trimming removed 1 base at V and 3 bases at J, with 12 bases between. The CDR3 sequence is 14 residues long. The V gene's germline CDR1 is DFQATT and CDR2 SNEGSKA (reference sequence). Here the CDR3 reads CSARAGAQHTEAFF. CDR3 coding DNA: TGCAGTGCTAGAGCGGGGGCTCAGCACACTGAAGCTTTCTTT.

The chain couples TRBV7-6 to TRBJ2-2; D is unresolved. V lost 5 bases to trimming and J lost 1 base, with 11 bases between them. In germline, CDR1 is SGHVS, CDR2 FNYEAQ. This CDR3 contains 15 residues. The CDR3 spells CASSHLLQNTGELFF. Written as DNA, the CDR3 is TGTGCCAGCAGCCATTTACTCCAGAACACCGGGGAGCTGTTTTTT.

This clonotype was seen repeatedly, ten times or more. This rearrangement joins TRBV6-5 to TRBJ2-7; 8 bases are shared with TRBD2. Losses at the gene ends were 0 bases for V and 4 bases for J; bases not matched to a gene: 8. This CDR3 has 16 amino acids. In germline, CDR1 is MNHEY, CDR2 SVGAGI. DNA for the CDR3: TGTGCCAGCAGTTACTCGAGCCCCGAGCGGGGGTACGAGCAGTACTTC. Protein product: CASSYSSPERGYEQYF.

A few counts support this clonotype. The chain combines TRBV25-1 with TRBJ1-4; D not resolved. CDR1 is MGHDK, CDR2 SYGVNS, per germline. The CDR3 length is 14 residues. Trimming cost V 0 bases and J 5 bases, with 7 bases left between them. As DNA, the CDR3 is TGTGCCAGCAGTGAATATGCGGGGAATGAAAAACTGTTTTTT. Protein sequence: CASSEYAGNEKLFF.

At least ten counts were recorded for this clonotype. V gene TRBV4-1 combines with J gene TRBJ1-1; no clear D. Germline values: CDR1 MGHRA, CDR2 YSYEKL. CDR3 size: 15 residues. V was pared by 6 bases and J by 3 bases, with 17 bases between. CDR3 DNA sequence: TGCGCCAGCAGTCTAGGAGTAGGTTTGGACACTGAAGCTTTCTTT. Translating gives CASSLGVGLDTEAFF.

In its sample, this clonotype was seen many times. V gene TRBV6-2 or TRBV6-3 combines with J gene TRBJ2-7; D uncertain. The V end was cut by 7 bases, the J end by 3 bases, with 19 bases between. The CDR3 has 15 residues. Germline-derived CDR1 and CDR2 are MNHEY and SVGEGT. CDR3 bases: TGTGCCAGCACCCATCTTCGGACGGTGAACTACGAGCAGTACTTC. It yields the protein CASTHLRTVNYEQYF.

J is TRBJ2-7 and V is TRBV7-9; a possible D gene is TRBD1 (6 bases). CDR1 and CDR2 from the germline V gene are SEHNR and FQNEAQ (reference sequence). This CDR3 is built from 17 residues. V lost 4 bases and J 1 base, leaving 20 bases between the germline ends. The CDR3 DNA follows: TGTGCCAGCAGCTACTTACGGACAGAGAAAGAGTCCTACGAGCAGTACTTC. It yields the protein CASSYLRTEKESYEQYF.

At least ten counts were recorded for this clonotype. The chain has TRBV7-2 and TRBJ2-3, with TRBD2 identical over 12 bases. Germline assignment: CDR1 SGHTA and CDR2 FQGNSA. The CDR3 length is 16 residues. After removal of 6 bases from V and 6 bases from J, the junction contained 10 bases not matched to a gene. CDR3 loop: CASSPRTSGDRDTQYF. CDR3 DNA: TGTGCCAGCAGTCCTAGGACTAGCGGGGACAGGGATACGCAGTATTTT. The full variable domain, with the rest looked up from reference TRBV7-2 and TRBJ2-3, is GAGVSQSPSNKVTEKGKDVELRCDPISGHTALYWYRQSLGQGLEFLIYFQGNSAPDKSGLPSDRFSAERTGGSVSTLTIQRTQQEDSAVYLCASSPRTSGDRDTQYFGPGTRLTVL.

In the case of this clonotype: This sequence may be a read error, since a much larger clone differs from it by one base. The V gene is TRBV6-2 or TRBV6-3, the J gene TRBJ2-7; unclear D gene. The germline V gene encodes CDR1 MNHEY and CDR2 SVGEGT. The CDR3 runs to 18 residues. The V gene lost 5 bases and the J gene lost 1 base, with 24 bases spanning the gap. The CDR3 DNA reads TGTGCCAGCAGTGACTTTATTAATCCGAGACGAGAGTCCTACGAGCAGTACTTC. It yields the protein CASSDFINPRRESYEQYF.

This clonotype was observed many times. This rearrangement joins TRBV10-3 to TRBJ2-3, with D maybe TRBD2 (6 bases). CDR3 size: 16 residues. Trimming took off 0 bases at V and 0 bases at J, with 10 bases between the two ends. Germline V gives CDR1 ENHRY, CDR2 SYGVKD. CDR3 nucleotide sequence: TGTGCCATCAGTGAGTCGAACCGGGGGAGCACAGATACGCAGTATTTT. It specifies CAISESNRGSTDTQYF.

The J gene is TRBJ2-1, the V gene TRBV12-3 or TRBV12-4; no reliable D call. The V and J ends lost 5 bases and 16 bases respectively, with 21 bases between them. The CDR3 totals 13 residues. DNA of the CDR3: TGTGCCAGCAGTCCAATAGCCCGACACTACCTATTCTTC. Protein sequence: CASSPIARHYLFF.

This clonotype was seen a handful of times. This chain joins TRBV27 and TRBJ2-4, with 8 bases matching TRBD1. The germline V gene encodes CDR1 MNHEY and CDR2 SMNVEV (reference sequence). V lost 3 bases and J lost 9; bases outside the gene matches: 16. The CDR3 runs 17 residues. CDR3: CASSFTVRGRFSGIQYF. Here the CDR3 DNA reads TGTGCCAGCAGTTTCACCGTCAGGGGGCGCTTTTCTGGCATTCAGTACTTC.